This is a list of T cell receptor beta chains from one sample in a study of CD4+ T cells in melanoma. Sequencing was performed with immunoSEQ multiplex PCR; in TCRdb, only in-frame clones are kept and a portion is missing. The data contain some 19,000 clones, approximately 78% of them singletons. The receptors originated from a human donor with melanoma. Each CDR3 is given without its conserved first and last residue.

TRBJ2-3	TRBV30	AWSMTWADTQY
TRBJ2-5	TRBV27	ASSLGYGVGETQY
TRBJ1-1	TRBV2	ASSPFRGAF
TRBJ2-7	TRBV18	ASSPISGGAGEQY
TRBJ2-5	TRBV7-9	ASSLKTSLIY
TRBJ1-1	TRBV28	ASSSVPGRTEAF
TRBJ2-5	TRBV14	ASSQEVWGSGIRETQY
TRBJ2-1	TRBV5-4	ASTSGGFSYNEQF
TRBJ1-6	TRBV9	ASSVDKGSYNSPLH
TRBJ1-1	TRBV14	ASSQGGSTEAF
TRBJ1-4	TRBV5-1	ASRFLGWTNEKLF
TRBJ1-1	TRBV4-1	ASSHPRSMNTEAF
TRBJ2-2	TRBV7-9	ASWGSNTGELF
TRBJ2-7	TRBV2	ASRKDRASPSEQY